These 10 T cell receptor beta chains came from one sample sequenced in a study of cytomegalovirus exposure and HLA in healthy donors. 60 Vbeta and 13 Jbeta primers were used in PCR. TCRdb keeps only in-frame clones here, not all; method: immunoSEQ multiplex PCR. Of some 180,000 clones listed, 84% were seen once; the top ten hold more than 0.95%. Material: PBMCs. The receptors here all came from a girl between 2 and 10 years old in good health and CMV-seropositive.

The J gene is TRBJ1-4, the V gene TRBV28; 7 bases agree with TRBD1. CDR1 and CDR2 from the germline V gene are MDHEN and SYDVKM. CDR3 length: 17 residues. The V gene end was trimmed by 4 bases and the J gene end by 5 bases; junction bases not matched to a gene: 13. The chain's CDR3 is CASSSTRRGQPNEKLFF. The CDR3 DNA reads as TGTGCCAGCAGTTCTACCCGAAGGGGACAGCCAAATGAAAAACTGTTTTTT.

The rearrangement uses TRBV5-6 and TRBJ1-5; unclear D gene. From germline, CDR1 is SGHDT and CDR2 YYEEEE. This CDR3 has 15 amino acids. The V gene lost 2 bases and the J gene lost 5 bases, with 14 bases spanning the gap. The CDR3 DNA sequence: TGTGCCAGCAGCTTCACGCTGGCCAAAGATCAGCCCCAGCATTTT. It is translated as CASSFTLAKDQPQHF.

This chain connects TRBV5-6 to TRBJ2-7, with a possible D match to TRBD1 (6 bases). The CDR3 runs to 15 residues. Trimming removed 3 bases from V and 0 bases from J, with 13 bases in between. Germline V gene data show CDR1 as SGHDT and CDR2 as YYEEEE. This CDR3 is CASSYGQFYSYEQYF. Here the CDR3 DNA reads TGTGCCAGCAGCTATGGACAGTTCTACTCCTACGAGCAGTACTTC.

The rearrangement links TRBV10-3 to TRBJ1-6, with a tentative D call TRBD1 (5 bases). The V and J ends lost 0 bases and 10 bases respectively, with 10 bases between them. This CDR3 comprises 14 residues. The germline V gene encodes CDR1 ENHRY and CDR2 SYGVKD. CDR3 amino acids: CAISESTGGSPLHF. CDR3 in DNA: TGTGCCATCAGTGAGTCAACGGGGGGGTCACCCCTCCACTTT.

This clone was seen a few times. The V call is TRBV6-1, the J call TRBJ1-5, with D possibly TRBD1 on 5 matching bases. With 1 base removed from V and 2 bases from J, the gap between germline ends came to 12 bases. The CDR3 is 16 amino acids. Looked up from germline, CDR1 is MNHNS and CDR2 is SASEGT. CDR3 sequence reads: CASSEGGGWGNQPQHF. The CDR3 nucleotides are TGTGCCAGCAGTGAAGGGGGGGGTTGGGGCAATCAGCCCCAGCATTTT.

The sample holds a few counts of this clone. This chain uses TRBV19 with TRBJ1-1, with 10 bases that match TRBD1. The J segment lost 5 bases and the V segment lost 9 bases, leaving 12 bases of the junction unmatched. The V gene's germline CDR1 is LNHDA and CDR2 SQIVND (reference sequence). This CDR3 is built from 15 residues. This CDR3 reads CASEQLTGGWTEAFF. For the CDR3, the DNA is TGTGCCAGCGAACAATTGACAGGGGGCTGGACTGAAGCTTTCTTT.

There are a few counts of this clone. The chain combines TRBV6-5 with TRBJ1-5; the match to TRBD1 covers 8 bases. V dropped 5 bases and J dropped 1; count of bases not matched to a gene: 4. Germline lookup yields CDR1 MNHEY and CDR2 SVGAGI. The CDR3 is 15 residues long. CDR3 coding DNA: TGTGCCAGCAGTCTTGGGACAGGAAGCAATCAGCCCCAGCATTTT. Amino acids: CASSLGTGSNQPQHF.

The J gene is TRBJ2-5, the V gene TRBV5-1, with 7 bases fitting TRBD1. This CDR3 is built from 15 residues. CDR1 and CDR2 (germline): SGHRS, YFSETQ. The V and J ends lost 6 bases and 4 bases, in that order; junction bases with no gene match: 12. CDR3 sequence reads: CASTLTTGRGETQYF. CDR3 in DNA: TGCGCCAGCACCCTGACGACAGGGAGAGGAGAGACCCAGTACTTC.

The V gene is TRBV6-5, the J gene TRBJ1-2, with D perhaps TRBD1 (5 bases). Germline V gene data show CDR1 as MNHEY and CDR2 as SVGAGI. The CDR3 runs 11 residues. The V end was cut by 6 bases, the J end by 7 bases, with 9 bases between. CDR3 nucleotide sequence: TGTGCCAGCAGCCAGGGAATTGGCTACACCTTC. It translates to CASSQGIGYTF.

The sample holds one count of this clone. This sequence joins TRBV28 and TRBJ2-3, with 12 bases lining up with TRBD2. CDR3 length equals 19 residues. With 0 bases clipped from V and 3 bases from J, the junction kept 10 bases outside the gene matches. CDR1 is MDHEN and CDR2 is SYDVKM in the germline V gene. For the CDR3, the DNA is TGTGCCAGCAGTTTATGGACTAGCGGGAGAAGGGCGGGGACAGATACGCAGTATTTT. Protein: CASSLWTSGRRAGTDTQYF.